These 21 T cell receptor beta chains share one sample of origin, sequenced in a study of blood T cell repertoires in COVID-19 (dated by TCRdb to 2020 to 2022). The library came from the immunoSEQ multiplex PCR assay. The source is immuneACCESS, and TCRdb retained only in-frame sequences with V and J called. Part of the clones is not carried over; for the studies checked, unresolved V genes explain less than half of this, and the remainder is unexplained. In all, the sample holds about 120,000 clones, and roughly 90% of those were seen once. Together, the top ten hold almost 4.5% of the sample. The sequenced sample was peripheral blood. Source of these receptors: a middle-aged man with acute or convalescent COVID-19.

The V gene is TRBV5-1, the J gene TRBJ1-1; D unresolved. CDR1 is SGHRS and CDR2 is YFSETQ in the germline V gene. The CDR3 has 14 residues. V lost 4 bases and J lost 0, with 10 bases in between. As DNA, the CDR3 is TGCGCCAGCAGCACAGTACCTATGAACACTGAAGCTTTCTTT. Protein product: CASSTVPMNTEAFF.

This chain uses TRBV5-1 with TRBJ1-2; 7 bases agree with TRBD1. V gave up 2 bases and J gave up 5 bases; unmatched junction bases: 9. Germline values: CDR1 SGHRS, CDR2 YFSETQ. The CDR3 is 15 amino acids. The CDR3 sequence is CASSFEGAQGYGYTF. CDR3 sequence (DNA): TGCGCCAGCAGCTTTGAGGGGGCGCAGGGTTATGGCTACACCTTC.

The CDR3: CASSLDPRGEQFF. The CDR3 region has the DNA TGTGCCAGCAGCTTAGATCCCCGAGGGGAGCAGTTCTTC. This chain connects TRBV11-2 to TRBJ2-1, with a tentative D call TRBD2 (5 bases). V was clipped by 0 bases and J by 10 bases, with 10 bases between them. Germline V gene lookup returns CDR1 SGHAT and CDR2 FQNNGV. The CDR3 loop spans 13 amino acids.

The chain recombines TRBV3-1 (or the pseudogene TRBV3-2) with TRBJ1-6; 8 positions agree with TRBD1. The V gene end was trimmed by 4 bases and the J gene end by 5 bases; junction bases not matched to a gene: 7. CDR1 and CDR2 (germline): LGHDT, YNNKEL (reference sequence). The CDR3 totals 16 residues. The CDR3 is CASSLRTGRNNSPLHF. Here the CDR3 DNA reads TGTGCCAGCAGCCTTAGGACAGGGAGGAATAATTCACCCCTCCACTTT.

This rearrangement joins TRBV27 to TRBJ2-7, with D possibly being TRBD2 (6 bases). This CDR3 contains 15 residues. V was shortened by 0 bases and J by 2 bases, with 11 bases between the two germline ends. CDR1 MNHEY and CDR2 SMNVEV come from the germline V gene (reference sequence). The CDR3 DNA reads as TGTGCCAGCAGTTTATCGAGACGGGGGACCTACGAGCAGTACTTC. It is translated as CASSLSRRGTYEQYF.

The chain has TRBV12-5 and TRBJ2-7, with 9 bases matching TRBD1. The germline V gene has CDR1 LGHNT and CDR2 FRNRAP. The CDR3 runs 13 residues. Trimming removed 7 bases from V and 6 bases from J; junction bases left unmatched: 7. The CDR3 sequence: CASARTGEREQYF. In DNA, the CDR3 is TGTGCTAGTGCCAGGACAGGGGAACGCGAGCAGTACTTC.

The chain carries TRBV7-9 and TRBJ2-7; D gene unclear. The CDR3 spans 13 residues. Trimming removed 1 base from V and 6 bases from J, with 10 bases in between. Germline values: CDR1 SEHNR, CDR2 FQNEAQ (reference sequence). CDR3: CASSLGAIGEQYF. CDR3 DNA: TGTGCCAGCAGCTTAGGGGCGATCGGCGAGCAGTACTTC.

The CDR3 DNA sequence: TGTGCCAGCAGCATAGGGACAGGGAACAATGAGCAGTTCTTC. It is translated as CASSIGTGNNEQFF. This rearrangement joins TRBV7-2 to TRBJ2-1; 9 nucleotides agree with TRBD1. J gave up 5 bases and V 5 bases, and 4 bases lay outside the gene matches. The germline V gene encodes CDR1 SGHTA and CDR2 FQGNSA. The CDR3 consists of 14 residues.

V usage is TRBV7-8 and J usage is TRBJ1-6; tentatively, D is TRBD1 (6 bases). V was clipped by 5 bases and J by 10 bases, with 27 bases between them. The CDR3 consists of 18 residues. From germline, CDR1 is SGHVS and CDR2 FQNEAQ. CDR3 DNA: TGTGCCAGCAGCCCCACCCTCACAGGGAGTGTTTTCCGATCACCCCTCCACTTT. Protein product: CASSPTLTGSVFRSPLHF.

The chain recombines TRBV18 with TRBJ1-3; D ambiguous. V was pared by 3 bases and J by 7 bases, with 16 bases between. Germline V gene sequence: CDR1 KGHSH, CDR2 LQKENI. There are 15 residues in the CDR3. The CDR3 DNA follows: TGTGCCAGCTCACCCGACTCCCCATCCATCAACACCATATATTTT. This gives the protein CASSPDSPSINTIYF. Using reference TRBV18 and TRBJ1-3 for the parts outside the CDR3, the full variable domain is NAGVMQNPRHLVRRRGQEARLRCSPMKGHSHVYWYRQLPEEGLKFMVYLQKENIIDESGMPKERFSAEFPKEGPSILRIQQVVRGDSAAYFCASSPDSPSINTIYFGEGSWLTVV.

This chain uses TRBV19 with TRBJ1-4; the D is unclear. Trimming cost V 11 bases and J 0 bases, with 4 bases left between them. The CDR3 covers 11 residues. Germline CDR1 and CDR2: LNHDA and SQIVND (reference sequence). The CDR3 region is CASATNEKLFF. The CDR3 DNA reads TGTGCCTCCGCAACTAATGAAAAACTGTTTTTT.

This clone was seen a handful of times. V is TRBV27 and J is TRBJ1-1; the D is unclear. Germline V gene data show CDR1 as MNHEY and CDR2 as SMNVEV (reference sequence). V shed 0 bases and J shed 7 bases, with 9 bases lying between them. The CDR3 contains 13 residues. Here the CDR3 reads CASSLSPTDEAFF. In DNA, the CDR3 is TGTGCCAGCAGTTTATCGCCTACCGATGAAGCTTTCTTT.

The rearrangement joins TRBV5-1 to TRBJ2-7, with a possible D match to TRBD1 (5 bases). Deletions cut 4 bases from V and 0 bases from J, with 14 bases between. Germline assignment: CDR1 SGHRS and CDR2 YFSETQ. The CDR3 runs to 15 residues. The CDR3: CASSNRQTSSYEQYF. The DNA of the CDR3 is TGCGCCAGCAGCAACCGACAGACGAGCTCCTACGAGCAGTACTTC.

The J gene is TRBJ2-7, the V gene TRBV5-4; TRBD1 is a possible D gene (5 bases). Trimming took 4 bases from V and 2 from J, leaving 16 bases between them. This CDR3 has 15 amino acids. Germline CDR1 reads SGHNT; CDR2 reads YYREEE (reference sequence). The chain's CDR3 is CASSPGQGLTYEQYF. The DNA for the CDR3 is TGTGCCAGCAGCCCAGGACAAGGATTAACCTACGAGCAGTACTTC.

The V call is TRBV5-4, the J call TRBJ2-2; 13 bases are a match to TRBD2. Germline CDR1 reads SGHNT; CDR2 reads YYREEE (reference sequence). This CDR3 is built from 16 residues. Trimming at V came to 4 bases and at J to 4 bases, leaving 4 bases not matched to a gene. The CDR3 bases are TGTGCCAGCAGCAGGGGACTAGCGGGGTCCACCGGGGAGCTGTTTTTT. Its translation: CASSRGLAGSTGELFF.

The gene calls are TRBV6-5 and TRBJ2-7, with 7 bases fitting TRBD1. This CDR3 is built from 14 residues. CDR1 is MNHEY and CDR2 is SVGAGI in the germline V gene. Germline trimming cut 4 bases from V and 3 bases from J; bases unmatched to any gene: 6. CDR3 in amino acids: CASSFRQGGYEQYF. DNA of the CDR3: TGTGCCAGCAGTTTCAGACAGGGCGGCTACGAGCAGTACTTC.

V is TRBV24-1 and J is TRBJ2-1, with 13 bases that match TRBD2. The CDR3 runs to 20 residues. J gave up 0 bases and V 4 bases, and 11 bases lay outside the gene matches. Germline CDR1 is KGHDR and CDR2 is SFDVKD. CDR3 region: CATSDPTTSGRRGSYNEQFF. In nucleotides, the CDR3 is TGTGCCACCAGTGACCCCACGACTAGCGGGAGGAGGGGCTCCTACAATGAGCAGTTCTTC.

The V call is TRBV5-1, the J call TRBJ2-2, with 11 bases matching TRBD1. Germline values: CDR1 SGHRS, CDR2 YFSETQ. The CDR3 length is 14 residues. The junction had 2 bases not matched to a gene; V was cut back by 4 bases and J by 6 bases. CDR3 loop: CASSKGQGAGELFF. CDR3 sequence (DNA): TGCGCCAGCAGCAAGGGACAGGGGGCCGGGGAGCTGTTTTTT.

The V and J genes are TRBV6-2 or TRBV6-3 and TRBJ1-4; no reliable D call. The CDR3 runs 16 residues. Trimming took off 2 bases at V and 0 bases at J, with 10 bases between the two ends. Germline loops: CDR1 MNHEY, CDR2 SVGEGT. The CDR3 spells CASSYGLYATNEKLFF. CDR3 coding DNA: TGTGCCAGCAGTTACGGACTTTATGCAACTAATGAAAAACTGTTTTTT.

V is TRBV2 and J is TRBJ1-4, with D unresolved. CDR3 length: 12 residues. Per the germline V gene, CDR1 is SNHLY and CDR2 is FYNNEI. The V end was cut by 10 bases, the J end by 3 bases, with 9 bases between. The DNA for the CDR3 is TGTGCCACCCAGATACCTAATGAAAAACTGTTTTTT. It encodes CATQIPNEKLFF.

The chain recombines TRBV6-5 with TRBJ1-1; 7 bases agree with TRBD1. The length of the CDR3 is 15 residues. V shed 5 bases, J shed 5 bases, and the junction held 11 bases outside the gene matches. Germline CDR1 MNHEY, CDR2 SVGAGI. The CDR3 DNA reads as TGTGCCAGCAGTACCCCTACAGGGGAGGAGACTGAAGCTTTCTTT. This sequence encodes CASSTPTGEETEAFF.